What follows is one T cell receptor (beta chain) and its context. Its antigen is as yet unknown. The CDR3 spans 14 residues. V lost 5 bases and J lost 5; bases outside the gene matches: 8. Germline V gene sequence: CDR1 MDHEN, CDR2 SYDVKM. This entry is derived from a study of metastatic and nonmetastatic thyroid tumors. Study context: From malignant and benign thyroid patients, repertoires in blood and in tumor or nodule tissue were compared. Notes on the study in general: Benign nodules were reported to have significantly lower TCR beta diversity than malignant thyroid tumors, in blood and tumor.

The authors' processing: Building a distant-metastasis classifier for papillary thyroid cancer drew on CDR3 differences across clinicopathological groups. Using MiXCR, TCRdb reanalyzed the PCR reads. TCRdb assigned the V and J calls; the authors' analysis was not used. This table holds roughly 21,000 clones, approximately 30% found once. All patients reached thyroid surgery having received no treatment beforehand. The chain employs TRBV28 and TRBJ1-2, with TRBD1 matching 7 bases. This sequence was found in a male donor with papillary thyroid cancer or a benign thyroid nodule (not recorded which). Some clones in this sample may be carry-over from other donors' samples. The specimen was tumor tissue. The CDR3 DNA is TGTGCCAGCAGTCCCGGACAGGCCCCTTATGGCTACACCTTC. Translated, it gives CASSPGQAPYGYTF.